These 16 T cell receptor beta chains share one sample of origin, sequenced in a study of T cells in Graves' hyperthyroidism and ophthalmopathy. From RNA transcripts, TCR beta CDR3 regions were amplified. First-round RT-PCR of the TCR CDR3 relied on the HTBI primer set. TCRdb redid the calling of the multiplex PCR reads with MiXCR, one entry per CDR3 protein. The table records about 610,000 distinct CDR3 sequences, roughly 14% of them present only once. Sequencing was done on a sample of blood. The source of these receptors is a woman aged 40 to 50 with Graves' ophthalmopathy.

The chain has TRBV10-3 and TRBJ2-2; D is ambiguous. Germline CDR1 is ENHRY and CDR2 is SYGVKD. The length of the CDR3 is 14 residues. Trimming removed 5 bases at V and 5 bases at J, with 12 bases between. The CDR3 loop is CAISPSGLTGELFF. The CDR3, as DNA: TGTGCCATCAGTCCGTCCGGTCTAACCGGGGAGCTGTTTTTT.

The table lists this clonotype with many counts. This chain joins TRBV10-2 and TRBJ2-7; 11 bases match TRBD1. Per germline, CDR1 WSHSY and CDR2 SAAADI. Trimming cost V 8 bases and J 5 bases; bases outside gene matches: 8. This CDR3 has 14 residues. The CDR3 DNA reads as TGCGCCAGCGTGGGACAGGGGGGTCTCCACGAGCAGTACTTC. Encoded protein: CASVGQGGLHEQYF.

CDR3 coding DNA: TGTGCCAGCCTGACGACTCCTTCCTACGAGCAGTACTTC. It yields the protein CASLTTPSYEQYF. The chain has TRBV6-2 or TRBV6-3 and TRBJ2-7; D is ambiguous. CDR1 and CDR2 from the germline V gene are MNHEY and SVGEGT. The V end was cut by 8 bases, the J end by 1 base, with 12 bases between. CDR3 size: 13 residues.

This clonotype was picked up many times. The chain has TRBV5-1 and TRBJ2-7, with TRBD1 identical over 10 bases. V was clipped by 4 bases and J by 2 bases; unmatched bases: 9. Germline lookup yields CDR1 SGHRS and CDR2 YFSETQ. This CDR3 region has 16 residues. CDR3 coding DNA: TGCGCCAGCAGCGAGGGACAGGGGCTCGGGACCTACGAGCAGTACTTC. This sequence encodes CASSEGQGLGTYEQYF.

This clonotype was picked up many times. Relative to the germline gene, one junction end is altered; a read error may explain this. V and J are TRBV11-2 and TRBJ2-7; 9 bases match TRBD2. This CDR3 comprises 15 residues. The germline V gene has CDR1 SGHAT and CDR2 FQNNGV. CDR3 sequence: CASSLEAGGSYEQYF. CDR3 nucleotide sequence: TGCGCCAGCAGCTTGGAGGCGGGAGGGTCATACGAGCAGTACTTC. Based on the CDR3 plus reference TRBV11-2 and TRBJ2-7, the full variable domain is EAGVAQSPRYKIIEKRQSVAFWCNPISGHATLYWYQQILGQGPKLLIQFQNNGVVDDSQLPKDRFSAERLKGVDSTLKIQPAKLEDSAVYLCASSLEAGGSYEQYFGPGTRLTVT.

The chain links TRBV29-1 to TRBJ2-7; perhaps TRBD2 as D (7 bases). V lost 0 bases to trimming and J lost 3 bases, with 15 bases between them. There are 15 residues in the CDR3. Germline V gives CDR1 SQVTM, CDR2 ANQGSEA. The CDR3 protein is CSVEDLGGGSYEQYF. The CDR3 nucleotides read TGCAGCGTTGAAGATCTGGGAGGGGGTAGCTACGAGCAGTACTTC.

This clonotype showed up many times. The chain joins TRBV27 to TRBJ2-7; D ambiguous. This CDR3 is built from 15 residues. Deletions cut 0 bases from V and 1 base from J, with 10 bases between. Germline V gene sequence: CDR1 MNHEY, CDR2 SMNVEV (reference sequence). CDR3 region: CASSLSRLLSYEQYF. DNA of the CDR3: TGTGCCAGCAGTTTATCCCGACTTTTATCCTACGAGCAGTACTTC.

This clonotype appeared many times. The V call is TRBV12-3 or TRBV12-4, the J call TRBJ2-2; D is ambiguous. The CDR3 is 14 amino acids. V lost 2 bases, J lost 3 bases, and 7 bases lay in between. CDR3 residues: CASSLQEYTGELFF. The CDR3 nucleotides read TGTGCCAGCAGTTTACAGGAGTACACCGGGGAGCTGTTTTTT.

The chain recombines TRBV3-1 with TRBJ2-4; TRBD1 aligns across 8 bases. CDR1 is LGHDT, CDR2 YNNKEL, per germline (reference sequence). With V trimmed by 2 bases and J by 1 base, 7 bases remained unmatched. This CDR3 spans 17 amino acids. The CDR3 protein is CASSQPRTGWAKNIQYF. CDR3 DNA: TGTGCCAGCAGCCAACCACGGACAGGGTGGGCCAAAAACATTCAGTACTTC. The entire variable domain, with the rest obtained from reference TRBV3-1 and TRBJ2-4, is as follows: DTAVSQTPKYLVTQMGNDKSIKCEQNLGHDTMYWYKQDSKKFLKIMFSYNNKELIINETVPNRFSPKSPDKAHLNLHINSLELGDSAVYFCASSQPRTGWAKNIQYFGAGTRLSVL.

This clonotype occurred a few times. One end of the junction fails to match germline, which may point to a read error. V and J are TRBV11-2 and TRBJ2-5; D ambiguous. Per the germline V gene, CDR1 is SGHAT and CDR2 is FQNNGV. This CDR3 has 12 residues. The CDR3 region is CAGSPIDETQYF. CDR3 DNA: TGCGCCGGCAGCCCGATAGACGAGACCCAGTACTTC.

As regards this clonotype: This may stem from a read error, because a much larger clone lies one nucleotide away. The genes are TRBV28 and TRBJ2-7, with TRBD2 identical over 12 bases. CDR1 and CDR2 from the germline V gene are MDHEN and SYDVKM. The CDR3 is 15 amino acids. This CDR3 is CVSVTTSGSSYEQYF. The DNA for the CDR3 is TGTGTCAGCGTCACGACTAGCGGGAGTTCCTACGAGCAGTACTTC.

This clonotype was seen many times. The chain recombines TRBV28 with TRBJ2-7; D may match TRBD1 or TRBD2 (5 bases each). The germline CDR1 and CDR2 sequences are MDHEN and SYDVKM. V was trimmed by 2 bases and J by 6 bases, leaving 14 bases between them. The CDR3 has 14 amino acids. CDR3 sequence reads: CASSLSMGPGEQYF. CDR3 DNA: TGTGCCAGCAGTTTAAGTATGGGACCGGGCGAGCAGTACTTC.

This chain joins TRBV19 and TRBJ1-2; 8 positions agree with TRBD1. Germline CDR1 is LNHDA and CDR2 is SQIVND (reference sequence). CDR3 size: 14 residues. V was clipped by 3 bases and J by 4 bases; unmatched bases: 4. The CDR3 DNA reads as TGTGCCAGTAGTATTTCCAGGGGGCCCTATGGCTACACCTTC. This translates into CASSISRGPYGYTF. The full variable domain, in which reference TRBV19 and TRBJ1-2 provide the parts outside the CDR3, is DGGITQSPKYLFRKEGQNVTLSCEQNLNHDAMYWYRQDPGQGLRLIYYSQIVNDFQKGDIAEGYSVSREKKESFPLTVTSAQKNPTAFYLCASSISRGPYGYTFGSGTRLTVV.

The table lists this clonotype with many counts. The DNA for the CDR3 is TGTGCCAGCACCAGGGGTCGGTCCCGTGCTTTCTTT. Translating it yields CASTRGRSRAFF. The V gene is TRBV28, the J gene TRBJ1-1; D is perhaps TRBD1 (6 bases). Trimming took off 7 bases at V and 11 bases at J, with 17 bases between the two ends. Germline V gene lookup returns CDR1 MDHEN and CDR2 SYDVKM. The CDR3 covers 12 residues.

This clonotype was seen at least ten times. Given the absence of the conserved phenylalanine or tryptophan at the CDR3 end, a read error is likely. The chain carries TRBV6-1 and TRBJ1-2; D is undetermined. The CDR3 runs to 13 residues. The germline V gene has CDR1 MNHNS and CDR2 SASEGT. V gave up 8 bases and J gave up 5 bases, with 15 bases separating them. The CDR3 nucleotides read TGTGCCAGCCATGAGTGGCTCCAGTATGGCTACACCTCC. Its translation: CASHEWLQYGYTS.

This clonotype was observed a few times. Here the CDR3 reads CASRTTGGAGYTF. CDR3 nucleotide sequence: TGTGCCAGCAGAACTACAGGGGGCGCAGGCTACACCTTC. This chain connects TRBV12-3 or TRBV12-4 to TRBJ1-2, with 9 bases identical to TRBD1. V shed 6 bases, J shed 8 bases, and the junction held 7 bases outside the gene matches. The CDR3 is made up of 13 amino acids.